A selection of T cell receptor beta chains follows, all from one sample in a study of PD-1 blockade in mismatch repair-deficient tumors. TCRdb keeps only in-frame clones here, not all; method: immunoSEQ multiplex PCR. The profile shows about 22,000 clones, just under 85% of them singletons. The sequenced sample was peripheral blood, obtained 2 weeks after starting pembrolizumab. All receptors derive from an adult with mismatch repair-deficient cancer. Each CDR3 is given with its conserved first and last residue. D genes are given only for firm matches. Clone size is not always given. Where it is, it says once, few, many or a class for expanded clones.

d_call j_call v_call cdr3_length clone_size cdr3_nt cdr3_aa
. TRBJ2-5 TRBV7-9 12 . TGTGCCAGCAGCTGGGATCAAGAGACCCAGTACTTC CASSWDQETQYF
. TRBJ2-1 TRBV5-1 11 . TGCGCCAGCAGCTCCCGAGGGGAGCAGTTCTTC CASSSRGEQFF
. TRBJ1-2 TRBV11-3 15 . TGTGCCAGCAGCTTAGTAGGCTCCCTGGGCTATGGCTACACCTTC CASSLVGSLGYGYTF
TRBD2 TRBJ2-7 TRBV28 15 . TGTGCCAGCAGTTTCTCTAGCGGGGGCCCCTACGAGCAGTACTTC CASSFSSGGPYEQYF
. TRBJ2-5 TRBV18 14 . TGTGCCAGCTCACCGGGGAGGACCCAAGAGACCCAGTACTTC CASSPGRTQETQYF
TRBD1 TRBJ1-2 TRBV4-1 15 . TGCGCCAGCAGCCAAGTCCAGGGGGCGAACTATGGCTACACCTTC CASSQVQGANYGYTF
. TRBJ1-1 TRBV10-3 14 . TGTGCCATCAGCCGTGGGCAGGCACAAGTTGAAGCTTTCTTT CAISRGQAQVEAFF
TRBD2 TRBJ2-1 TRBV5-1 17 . TGCGCCAGCAGCTTGGTTGGCTTAACTAGCGGGACGGGTGAGCAGTTCTTC CASSLVGLTSGTGEQFF
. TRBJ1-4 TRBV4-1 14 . TGCGCCAGCAGCAGGGGGGTGGATGATGAAAAACTGTTTTTT CASSRGVDDEKLFF
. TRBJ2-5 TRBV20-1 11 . TGCAGTGCGACCCCTAAAGAGACCCAGTACTTC CSATPKETQYF
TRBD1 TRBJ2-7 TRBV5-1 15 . TGCGCCAGCAGCTTGATGCCAGGGGGAACCTACGAGCAGTACTTC CASSLMPGGTYEQYF
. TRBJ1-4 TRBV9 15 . TGTGCCAGCAGCGTAGGGGGGACGGTAAATGAAAAACTGTTTTTT CASSVGGTVNEKLFF
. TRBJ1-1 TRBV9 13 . TGTGCCAGCAGCGTGGGTAGGTACACTGAAGCTTTCTTT CASSVGRYTEAFF
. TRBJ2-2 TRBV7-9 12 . TGTGCCAGCTGGCCGGGCACCGGGGAGCTGTTTTTT CASWPGTGELFF
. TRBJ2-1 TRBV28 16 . TGTGCCAGCAGCCTGAAGGGGGGTTGGTCCTACAATGAGCAGTTCTTC CASSLKGGWSYNEQFF
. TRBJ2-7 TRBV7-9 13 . TGTGCCAGCAGCTTAGCGTTGACCTACGAGCAGTACTTC CASSLALTYEQYF
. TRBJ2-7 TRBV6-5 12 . TGTGCCAGCAGCACGACCAATTACGAGCAGTACTTC CASSTTNYEQYF
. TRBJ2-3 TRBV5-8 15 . TGTGCCAGCAGCCCGGGACTGGCCCTGGGAGATACGCAGTATTTT CASSPGLALGDTQYF
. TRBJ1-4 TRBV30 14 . TGTGCCTGGAGTGCCCGGGTCCCAGGGGAAAAACTGTTTTTT CAWSARVPGEKLFF
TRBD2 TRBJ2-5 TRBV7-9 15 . TGTGCCAGCAGCTTAGGCGGGAGTGGAAGAGAGACCCAGTACTTC CASSLGGSGRETQYF
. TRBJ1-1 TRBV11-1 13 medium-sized TGTGCCAGCAGCCCGGGGGGAATCACTGAAGCTTTCTTT CASSPGGITEAFF
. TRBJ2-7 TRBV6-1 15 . TGTGCCACAAACAGACTAATCGGGAGTAACTACGAGCAGTACTTC CATNRLIGSNYEQYF
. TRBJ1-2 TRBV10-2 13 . TGCGCCAGCAGTGAAGACGATCTGTATGGCTACACCTTC CASSEDDLYGYTF
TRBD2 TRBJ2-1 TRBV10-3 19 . TGTGCCATCAGTGAGTTCCACGTTGAGGCTAGCGGGGGGTCGAATGAGCAGTTCTTC CAISEFHVEASGGSNEQFF
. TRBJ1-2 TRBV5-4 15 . TGTGCCAGCAGCTTGGGGGTGCAGGGACGCTATGGCTACACCTTC CASSLGVQGRYGYTF
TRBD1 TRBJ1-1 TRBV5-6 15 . TGTGCCAGCAGCCCGCTGGACAGGGGAGACACTGAAGCTTTCTTT CASSPLDRGDTEAFF
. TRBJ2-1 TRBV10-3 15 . TGTGCCATCAGTGGGGGGACTTTGGGGTCCAGTGAGCAGTTCTTC CAISGGTLGSSEQFF
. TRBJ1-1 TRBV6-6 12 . TGTGCCAGCAGTTACGTGGGGGCGGAAGCTTTCTTT CASSYVGAEAFF
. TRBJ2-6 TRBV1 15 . TGCACCAGCAGCTGGGCACAAAGTCGGGCCAACGTCCTGACTTTC CTSSWAQSRANVLTF
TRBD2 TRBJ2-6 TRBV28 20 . TGTGCCAGCAGTTTATGGGACCTAGCGGGAGGGAGCTCTGGGGCCAACGTCCTGACTTTC CASSLWDLAGGSSGANVLTF